Sequencing of this TCR beta chain was carried out in a study of blood T cell repertoires in COVID-19. Overall study context: Samples came from the United States, Italy and Spain, spanning acute and convalescent COVID-19.

V trimming: 8 bases; J trimming: 8 bases; junction bases outside the gene matches: 10. The CDR3 is 12 residues long. Germline V lookup: CDR1 SQVTM, CDR2 ANQGSEA. Sequencing used immunoSEQ multiplex PCR; TCRdb keeps in-frame clones, though not all of them. The repertoire holds around 700,000 clones, 80% to 90% seen once, with over 0.2% in the top ten. V usage is TRBV29-1 and J usage is TRBJ1-2; 8 bases align to TRBD1. This clonotype was sampled from a woman aged 18-29 years with acute or convalescent COVID-19. Specimen: peripheral blood. CDR3 amino acids: CSIMTGAGGYTF. The CDR3 nucleotides read TGCAGCATAATGACAGGGGCAGGAGGCTACACCTTC.